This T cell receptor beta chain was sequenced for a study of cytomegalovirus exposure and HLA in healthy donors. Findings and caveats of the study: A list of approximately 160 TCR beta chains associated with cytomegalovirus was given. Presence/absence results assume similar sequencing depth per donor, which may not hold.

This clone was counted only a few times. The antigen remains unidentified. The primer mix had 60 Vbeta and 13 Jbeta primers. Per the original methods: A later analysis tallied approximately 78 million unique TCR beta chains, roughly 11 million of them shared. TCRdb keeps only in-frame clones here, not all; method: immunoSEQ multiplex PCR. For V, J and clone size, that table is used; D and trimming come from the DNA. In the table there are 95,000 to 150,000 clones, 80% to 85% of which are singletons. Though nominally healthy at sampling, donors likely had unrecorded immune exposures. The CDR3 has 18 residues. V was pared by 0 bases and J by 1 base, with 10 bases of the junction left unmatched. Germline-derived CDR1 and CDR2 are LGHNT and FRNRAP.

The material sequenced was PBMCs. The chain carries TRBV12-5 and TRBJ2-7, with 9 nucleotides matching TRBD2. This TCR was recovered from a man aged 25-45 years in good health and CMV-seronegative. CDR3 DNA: TGTGCTAGTGGTTTGGTGCGGGGCGGGGGGGAAGGGTCCTACGAGCAGTACTTC. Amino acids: CASGLVRGGGEGSYEQYF.